This is a list of T cell receptor beta chains from one sample in a study of blood T cell repertoires in COVID-19. The method was immunoSEQ multiplex PCR; TCRdb's version includes in-frame clones alone and lacks a portion of them. The table shows about 150,000 clones, with 85% to 90% occurring only once. The sample taken for sequencing was peripheral blood. These receptors all come from a man between 18 and 35 years old with COVID-19, enrolled during active disease. Both conserved end residues are part of each CDR3. Fields, in order: CDR3 DNA, CDR3 protein, V gene, D gene, clone size, J gene. The D gene is left open where the match is weak. Part of the rows lack a size; the others show once, few, many or a class for expanded clones.

CDR3nt: TGTGCCAGCAGCCCCAGCGGTCCCCAAGAGACCCAGTACTTC; CDR3aa: CASSPSGPQETQYF; v_gene: TRBV9; d_gene: NA; abundance: NA; j_gene: TRBJ2-5
CDR3nt: TGTGCCAGCAGCTTAGACACGAACAGGGGGTTTAATTCACCCCTCCACTTT; CDR3aa: CASSLDTNRGFNSPLHF; v_gene: TRBV11-2; d_gene: TRBD1; abundance: NA; j_gene: TRBJ1-6
CDR3nt: TGTGCCAGCAGCCCTGGACAGGGGTATGGAAACACCATATATTTT; CDR3aa: CASSPGQGYGNTIYF; v_gene: TRBV5-6; d_gene: TRBD1; abundance: few; j_gene: TRBJ1-3
CDR3nt: TGCGCCAGCAGCTTGCAACTAGCGGGAGGGTTAGATACGCAGTATTTT; CDR3aa: CASSLQLAGGLDTQYF; v_gene: TRBV5-1; d_gene: TRBD2; abundance: NA; j_gene: TRBJ2-3
CDR3nt: TGTGCCAGCTCACGATCACCGACAGGGGGCCAATACGAGCAGTACTTC; CDR3aa: CASSRSPTGGQYEQYF; v_gene: TRBV18; d_gene: TRBD1; abundance: NA; j_gene: TRBJ2-7
CDR3nt: TGCGCCAGCAGCTTCACTAGCGGGAGCTACGAGCAGTACTTC; CDR3aa: CASSFTSGSYEQYF; v_gene: TRBV5-1; d_gene: TRBD2; abundance: NA; j_gene: TRBJ2-7
CDR3nt: TGTGCCAGCAGTCCGCCCTCGGGGGGCCGCTACACCATATATTTT; CDR3aa: CASSPPSGGRYTIYF; v_gene: TRBV28; d_gene: NA; abundance: NA; j_gene: TRBJ1-3
CDR3nt: TGTGCCAGCAGCTTGGGGACAGTATCCTACGAGCAGTACTTC; CDR3aa: CASSLGTVSYEQYF; v_gene: TRBV5-6; d_gene: NA; abundance: NA; j_gene: TRBJ2-7
CDR3nt: TGTGCCAGCAGCCCGGGGAACACTGAAGCTTTCTTT; CDR3aa: CASSPGNTEAFF; v_gene: TRBV9; d_gene: NA; abundance: NA; j_gene: TRBJ1-1
CDR3nt: TGTGCCAGCAGCTTAGCATTCCAGGGCTACGAGCAGTACTTC; CDR3aa: CASSLAFQGYEQYF; v_gene: TRBV7-2; d_gene: NA; abundance: NA; j_gene: TRBJ2-7